This record concerns one T cell receptor (beta chain) sequence. This clone's antigen is unknown. The record has no base qualities; no much larger clone is one base away. What the time point label conveys for this sample: blood 2 weeks post-SBRT. This specimen's treatment or condition label, interpreted: 15 Gy SBRT to primary tumor, nephrectomy 4 weeks later. To follow tumor-enriched clonotypes, serial peripheral blood was collected from radiation-treated patients at baseline and at 2 weeks and 4 weeks after SBRT. All patients had renal cell carcinoma with clear cell pathology. Genomic DNA for TCR sequencing was prepared using the QIAamp DNA Blood Mini Kit (Qiagen). Samples were included in the analyses only if all quality control checks were passed. These data are taken from a study of radiation and T cells in renal cell carcinoma (dated by TCRdb to 2020 to 2021). Regarding the research as a whole: Samples were obtained from a clinical trial, in which 15 Gy stereotactic body radiation therapy was delivered to primary renal cell carcinomas and nephrectomy was performed 4 weeks later. A total of 50 to 55 samples underwent TCR beta sequencing, made up of roughly 26 tumors and around 27 peripheral blood samples. In the roughly 54 samples combined, 4 million to 5 million unique CDR3 nucleotide sequences were found, encoding approximately 2,800,000 unique CDR3 amino acid sequences.

V sheds 4 bases and J sheds 0 bases, leaving 14 bases between their ends. The CDR3 contains 16 residues, cysteine and phenylalanine counted. The read is trimmed to its CDR3 DNA, 48 bases read in frame from base 1. CDR1 SGHRS and CDR2 YFSETQ are derived from the germline V gene. The immunoSEQ kit was used, according to the manufacturer's recommendations, to generate TCR beta libraries from genomic DNA. To prepare libraries, a first multiplex PCR with proprietary primers was run, followed by a second PCR that added unique barcodes, and a bead cleanup was done after each round. A kit-provided positive control reaction and a negative control reaction were included in every sample batch. The final libraries underwent checking on an Agilent 4200 TapeStation D1000 ScreenTape, volumetric pooling, and quantification by qPCR. Sequencing was performed on an Illumina NextSeq500 using a MidOutput 150-cycle cartridge, with 156 Read1 cycles, 15 Index1 cycles, and the kit custom primers. The pooled library was loaded at 0.75 to 1 pM, and roughly 20% PhiX control was spiked in. The original methods were these. Vendor-processed data were analyzed in R, with a clonotype defined as all T cells sharing the same CDR3 nucleotide sequence. For clone abundance analyses, frequencies were normalized to the 10,000 most abundant clones per sample. Public T cell clones, averaging fewer than five per sample, were removed before analysis. A difference in abundance of at least 32-fold between compartments was used to define tumor-enriched and baseline blood-enriched clonotypes. A beta-binomial differential abundance model was used to identify clonotypes that were expanded or contracted between blood time points. Tumor-blood repertoire similarity was measured with the Baroni-Urbani and Buser coefficient, and groups were compared using two-tailed Wilcoxon tests in R. The immuneACCESS repertoire file appears here via TCRdb, limited to in-frame rearrangements. These files lack a portion of the clones; in checked studies, under half of the deficit traces to unresolved V genes, and the cause of the others is not known. Clone size and the V and J calls come from that table; the DNA yielded D and trimming. A total of tens of thousands of clones appear in this sample, roughly 79% of them only once. The ten largest clones take up roughly 7% of the sample.

Results and caveats for the whole study, not just this receptor: With a single-armed trial design, the study had no way to address how radiation dose or scheduling affects the TCR repertoire. Because pretreatment tumor biopsies were not available, the baseline intratumoral presence of clonotypes could not be determined. Tracking of blood repertoire dynamics stopped at four to five weeks after treatment, with no follow-up past that point. In blood, the top tumor clonotypes increased between baseline and 2 weeks post-radiation and then shrank by 4 weeks, which suggests that tumor-resident clones expanded only transiently.

This specimen was blood, taken from a patient whose treatment included radiotherapy and nephrectomy. The chain links TRBV5-1 with TRBJ1-3; no D gene call is confident. The clonotype comes from a man between 60 and 70 years old with renal cell carcinoma. The CDR3 reads CASSNGFTSSGNTIYF. The nucleotides read TGCGCCAGCAGCAACGGGTTTACGAGCTCTGGAAACACCATATATTTT.